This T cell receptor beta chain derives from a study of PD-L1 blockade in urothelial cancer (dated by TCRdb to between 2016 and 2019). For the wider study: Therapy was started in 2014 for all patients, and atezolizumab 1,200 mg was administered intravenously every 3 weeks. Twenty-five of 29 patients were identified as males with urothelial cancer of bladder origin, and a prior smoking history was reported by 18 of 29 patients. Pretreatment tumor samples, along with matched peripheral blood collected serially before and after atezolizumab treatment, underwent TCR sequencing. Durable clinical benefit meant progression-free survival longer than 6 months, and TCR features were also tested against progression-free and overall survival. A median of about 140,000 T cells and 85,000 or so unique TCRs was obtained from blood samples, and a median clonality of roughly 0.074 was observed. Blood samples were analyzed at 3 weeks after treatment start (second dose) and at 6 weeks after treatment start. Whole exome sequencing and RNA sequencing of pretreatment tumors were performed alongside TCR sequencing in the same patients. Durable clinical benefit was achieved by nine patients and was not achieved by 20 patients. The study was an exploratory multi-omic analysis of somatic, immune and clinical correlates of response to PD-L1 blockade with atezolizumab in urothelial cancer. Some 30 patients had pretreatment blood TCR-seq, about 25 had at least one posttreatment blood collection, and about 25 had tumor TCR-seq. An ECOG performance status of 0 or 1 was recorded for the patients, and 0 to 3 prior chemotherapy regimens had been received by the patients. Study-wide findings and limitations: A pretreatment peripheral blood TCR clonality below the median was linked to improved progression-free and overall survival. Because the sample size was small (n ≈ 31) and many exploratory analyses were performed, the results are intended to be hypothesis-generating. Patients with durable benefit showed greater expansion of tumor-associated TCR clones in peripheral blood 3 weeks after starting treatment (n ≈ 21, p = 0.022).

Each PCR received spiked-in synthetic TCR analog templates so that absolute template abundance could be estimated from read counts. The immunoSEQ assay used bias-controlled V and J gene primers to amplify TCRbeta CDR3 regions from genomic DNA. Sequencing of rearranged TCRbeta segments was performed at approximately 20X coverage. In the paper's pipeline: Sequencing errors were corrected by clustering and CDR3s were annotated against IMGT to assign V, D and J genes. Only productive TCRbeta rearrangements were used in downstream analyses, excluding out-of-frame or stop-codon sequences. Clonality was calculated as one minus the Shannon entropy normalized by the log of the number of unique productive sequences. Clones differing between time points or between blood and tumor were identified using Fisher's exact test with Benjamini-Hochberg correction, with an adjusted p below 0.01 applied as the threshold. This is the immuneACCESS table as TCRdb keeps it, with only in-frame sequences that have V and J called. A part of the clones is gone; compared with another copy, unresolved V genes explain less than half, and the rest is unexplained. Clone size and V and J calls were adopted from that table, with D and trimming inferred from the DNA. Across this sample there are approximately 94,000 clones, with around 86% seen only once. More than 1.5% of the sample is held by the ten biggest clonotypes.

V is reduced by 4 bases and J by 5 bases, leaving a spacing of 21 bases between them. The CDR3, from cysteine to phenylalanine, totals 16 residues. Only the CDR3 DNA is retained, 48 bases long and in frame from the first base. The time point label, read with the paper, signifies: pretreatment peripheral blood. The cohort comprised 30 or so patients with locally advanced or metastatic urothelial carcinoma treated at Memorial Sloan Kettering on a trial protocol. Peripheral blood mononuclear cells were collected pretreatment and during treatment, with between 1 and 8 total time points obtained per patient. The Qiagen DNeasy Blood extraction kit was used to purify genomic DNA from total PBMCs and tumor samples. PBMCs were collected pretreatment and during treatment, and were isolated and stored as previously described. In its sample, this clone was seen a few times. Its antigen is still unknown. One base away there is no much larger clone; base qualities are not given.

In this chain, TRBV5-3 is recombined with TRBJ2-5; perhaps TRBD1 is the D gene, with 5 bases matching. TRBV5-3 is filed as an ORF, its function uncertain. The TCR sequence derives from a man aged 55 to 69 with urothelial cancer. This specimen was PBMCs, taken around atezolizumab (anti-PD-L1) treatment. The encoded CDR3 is CARSQAPDSMGETQYF. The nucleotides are TGTGCCAGAAGCCAGGCCCCTGACAGTATGGGGGAGACCCAGTACTTC.